The subject of this entry is one T cell receptor (beta chain). The antigen it recognizes is unknown. Per-base quality was not reported, and no clone a single base away is much larger than it. This entry comes from a study of cytomegalovirus exposure and HLA in healthy donors (TCRdb year 2017). For the study in its entirety: According to an earlier analysis of 587 of the donors, 150 million to 200 million T cells yielded 90 million to 140 million unique TCR beta sequences and approximately 300 Gb of sequence data. To predict cytomegalovirus infection status, the study combined high-throughput TCR immunosequencing, statistical association of individual TCRs with disease status, and machine learning. Rather than drawing on any new phenotypic data, the later analysis identified candidate immune exposures from TCR beta sequences and the way those sequences occurred across donors. Alongside the repertoire data, information on donor age, sex, ethnicity and CMV serostatus was compiled. Class I and class II HLA loci were covered by the typing at four-digit resolution. Every discovery cohort repertoire had been produced on one sequencing platform. Genome-wide SNP genotypes for about three fifths of the roughly 670 donors were used in a later genetic analysis, which treated that subset as a discovery cohort. Among 398 genotyped donors of the cohort, an average of about 240,000 unique TCR beta nucleotide sequences were sequenced per donor, around 18% of them non-productive. Roughly 300 gigabases of sequencing data and some 85 million unique TCR sequences were included in an early release covering about 620 HLA-typed donors. Of the roughly 390 genotyped donors, 80% to 90% were placed in the genetic ancestry cluster associated with self-reported Caucasian donors. Several DR-DQ haplotypes were handled as single units for association and clustering because linkage in the cohort was strong. To decide whether each TCR beta V gene segment behaved as functional or pseudogenic, an earlier analysis of fewer than 750 of the donors relied on high-throughput TCR beta sequencing. The aim of the study was to test whether cataloging public T cell receptors could identify signatures of past pathogen exposure. Typing coverage differed by locus: A, B, C, DRB1 and DQB1 were typed in roughly 629-630 donors, DQA1 in about 560, DPA1 in 600 to 610, and DPB1 in 472. In addition to the first cohort of roughly 670 subjects, a separate validation cohort of approximately 110 different subjects was used. The study profiled the T cell repertoires of hundreds of subjects by immunosequencing and related them to cytomegalovirus serostatus. To study patterns of TCR occurrence, a later analysis re-analyzed previously published TCR beta repertoires from 666 donors and added high-resolution HLA genotyping.

The method was the immunoSEQ multiplex PCR assay. The multiplex PCR relied on a mix of 60 forward primers for TCR Vbeta segments and 13 reverse primers for TCR Jbeta segments. Amplification of the CDR3 region of rearranged TCR beta genes was performed with a multiplex PCR assay on genomic DNA. On the Illumina HiSeq System, the amplified TCR beta libraries were sequenced as 87-base-pair reads. Processing in the source paper ran as follows. A later analysis counted approximately 74 million unique TCR beta chains across the 640 or so repertoires, and roughly 11 million of these chains were shared by at least two donors. Raw reads were error-corrected and collapsed into unique sequences with a nearest-neighbor algorithm that merged closely related sequences to remove PCR and sequencing errors. To assign V, D and J gene segments, CDR3 sequences were aligned to IMGT reference sequences. For a sequence to be retained, a match of at least six nucleotides was required to both a V gene segment and a J gene segment. Rearrangements were called productive when the CDR3 lacked stop codons and stayed in frame with V and J; all others were non-productive. CDR3 was defined by IMGT convention, running from the second conserved V-encoded cysteine to the conserved J-encoded phenylalanine. In an earlier analysis of more than 550 of the donors, sequences lacking an unambiguous match to a single V gene segment were excluded. An earlier analysis of a few hundred of the donors called V segments functional above 56.7% productive rearrangements and segregating when the between-donor standard deviation exceeded 5%. A statistical classification framework was developed to diagnose cytomegalovirus status using the catalog of TCR beta chain sequences. V and J gene assignment, in a later analysis, came from comparing TCR nucleotide sequences with IMGT/GENE-DB human TR gene sequences. A later analysis assigned CDR3 sequences and most-parsimonious VDJ recombination scenarios with the TCRdist pipeline. A later analysis defined each TCR beta chain by its CDR3 amino acid sequence plus V-gene family, and excluded reads lacking a unique V-gene family. A later analysis removed over 500 highly shared, low-generation-probability nucleotide sequences to deal with suspected cross-contamination and a sequencing artifact. In a later analysis, a clonal expansion index for each public chain was calculated from normalized within-repertoire ranks of inferred template counts. In a later analysis, generation probabilities were computed using a VDJ recombination model fitted to out-of-frame rearrangements, and the results were checked against IGoR. Hypergeometric tests were used in a later analysis to score TCR-TCR, TCR-HLA and TCR-CMV co-occurrence, with a repertoire-size bias correction applied to the TCR pairs. To estimate false discovery rates, a later analysis permuted the HLA or CMV assignments 20 times. A later analysis grouped co-occurring TCRs with DBSCAN, adding TCRdist sequence similarity when clustering within HLA-allele-positive subsets. Repertoires with fewer than 30,000 or more than 120,000 public chains were left out of co-occurrence clustering, as were about five repertoires with anomalous nucleotide sharing. TCRdb re-hosts the immuneACCESS table, in-frame sequences only. Its copies lack some clones; in the studies checked, an unresolved V gene accounts for under half of them, and the cause for the rest is not known. V, J and clone size reflect that table, while D and trimming were determined from the DNA. The sample yields about 160,000 clones; about 75% were counted once. The ten largest clonotypes hold approximately 2% of the sample.

General study outcomes and caveats: In a later analysis, most CMV-associated TCR beta chains were found to appear HLA-restricted, with HLA associations seemingly driven largely by CMV exposure. Several of the top co-occurrence clusters appeared to be linked to parvovirus B19, influenza, CMV and Epstein-Barr virus, according to a later analysis. The presence/absence analyses assumed that sequencing depth was roughly uniform across donors, and that assumption may not be true. In an earlier analysis of more than 450 of the donors, most TCR beta V segments were observed in productive rearrangements about 87% or about 30% of the time, broadly matching IMGT annotations. A later analysis found that HLA-associated TCR beta chains were more clonally expanded and had lower generation probabilities than equally common non-associated chains. While some public TCRs were present in many individuals, most TCR sequences turned up only very rarely across donors. In this cohort, only TCR beta chains were sequenced, and detectable features were limited by the absence of alpha or paired-chain data. A further reported finding was that TCR beta sequences accurately predicted the HLA-A and HLA-B alleles for most subjects in the first cohort. A later analysis associated some 17,000 TCR beta sequences with specific HLA alleles at a false discovery rate of 0.05. Because some donors lacked HLA typing at each locus, the association tests relied only on the typed subset. In both the original and validation cohorts, the classifier was reported to diagnose cytomegalovirus status with high specificity and sensitivity. The sequencing pipeline was judged likely to have produced a cluster of highly shared sequence variants as a technical artifact. The study listed approximately 150 TCR beta chains as associated with cytomegalovirus. CMV serostatus was the only immune exposure information available for the cohort. Three of the identified cytomegalovirus-associated TCR beta chains were confirmed in vitro to be specific for cytomegalovirus antigens. Strong co-occurrence of HLA alleles, especially DR and DQ, made assigning TCR associations to individual alleles difficult. The 87-base-pair reads could not distinguish some IMGT-functional V segments, including TRBV6-2 and TRBV6-3, so those segments were excluded. Correlated functional status among segregating V segments might reflect linkage disequilibrium, but an unknown experimental factor could not be ruled out. The authors suggested that the approach could potentially be extended to other disease states and immunological phenotypes. Because counts were too low, under 20 rarely observed V segments, including chromosome 9 orphons, were left out of the earlier analysis of some 600 of the donors. In a later analysis, the rate of TCR association differed among HLA loci, with DRB1 alleles having the most associated TCRs and HLA-C alleles having the fewest. A later genetic analysis associated a missense DCLRE1C variant with V-gene and J-gene trimming of TCR beta chains, and an independent cohort replicated the association. In a later genetic analysis, fewer N-insertions in productive TCRs were reported among donors in an Asian-associated ancestry cluster than the roughly 640-donor mean.

Inclusive of the bounding cysteine and phenylalanine, the CDR3 is 16 residues long. Kept here is only the CDR3 DNA, which spans 48 bases and is read in frame from base 1. Reading the germline V gene gives CDR1 SGHRS and CDR2 YFSETQ. V is pruned by 0 bases and J by 5 bases, leaving 6 bases of the junction without a gene match. The cohort comprised around 700 healthy bone marrow donors. All cohort members were sampled while nominally healthy, although unrecorded immune exposures were likely present. The donor was CMV seronegative and belonged to the group of approximately 320 seronegative cohort members. Every donor gave a peripheral blood sample, and the peripheral blood mononuclear cells from that sample were used for TCR beta sequencing. The Qiagen DNeasy Blood Extraction Kit was used to extract genomic DNA from the blood cell samples.

The clonotype originates from a female donor in good health and CMV-seronegative. The rearranged chain carries TRBV5-1 and TRBJ2-7; TRBD2 matches 12 bases in the middle. What was sequenced was PBMCs. The DNA sequence is as follows: TGCGCCAGCAGCTTGGCCCTACTAGCGGGAGGCGACGAGCAGTACTTC. It specifies CASSLALLAGGDEQYF.